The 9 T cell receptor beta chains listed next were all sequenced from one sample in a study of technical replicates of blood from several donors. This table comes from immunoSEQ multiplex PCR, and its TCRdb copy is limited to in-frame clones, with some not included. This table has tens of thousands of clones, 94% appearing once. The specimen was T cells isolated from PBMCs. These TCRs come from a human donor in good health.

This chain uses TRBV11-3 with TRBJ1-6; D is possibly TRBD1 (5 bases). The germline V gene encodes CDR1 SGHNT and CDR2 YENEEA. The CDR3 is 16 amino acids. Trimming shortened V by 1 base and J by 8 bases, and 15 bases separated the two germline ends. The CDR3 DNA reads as TGTGCCAGCAGCTTAGGGGGGGGACTCTCCTATTCACCCCTCCACTTT. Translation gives CASSLGGGLSYSPLHF.

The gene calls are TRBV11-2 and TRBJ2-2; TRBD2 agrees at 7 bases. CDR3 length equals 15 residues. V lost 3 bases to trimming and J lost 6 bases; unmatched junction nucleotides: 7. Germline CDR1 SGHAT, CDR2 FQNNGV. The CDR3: CASSFSTRGAGELFF. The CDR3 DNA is TGTGCCAGCAGCTTCTCAACCCGGGGGGCCGGGGAGCTGTTTTTT.

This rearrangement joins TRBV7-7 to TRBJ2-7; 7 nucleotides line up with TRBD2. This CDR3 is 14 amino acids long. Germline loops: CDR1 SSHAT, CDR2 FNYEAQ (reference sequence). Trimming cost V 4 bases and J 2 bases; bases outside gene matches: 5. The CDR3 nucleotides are TGTGCCAGCAGCTCGGGACTATCTACCTACGAGCAGTACTTC. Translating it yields CASSSGLSTYEQYF.

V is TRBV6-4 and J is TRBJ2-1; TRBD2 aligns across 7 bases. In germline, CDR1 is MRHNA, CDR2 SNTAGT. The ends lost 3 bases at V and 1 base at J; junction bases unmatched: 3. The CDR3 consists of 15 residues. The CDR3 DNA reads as TGTGCCAGCAGTGAGTCTAGCGGTTCCTACAATGAGCAGTTCTTC. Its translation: CASSESSGSYNEQFF.

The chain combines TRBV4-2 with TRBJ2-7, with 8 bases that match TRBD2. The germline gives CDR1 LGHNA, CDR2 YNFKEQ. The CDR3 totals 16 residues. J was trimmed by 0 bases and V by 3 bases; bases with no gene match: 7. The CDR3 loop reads CASSHTSGTSSYEQYF. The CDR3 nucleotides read TGTGCCAGCAGCCACACCTCCGGGACTAGCTCCTACGAGCAGTACTTC.

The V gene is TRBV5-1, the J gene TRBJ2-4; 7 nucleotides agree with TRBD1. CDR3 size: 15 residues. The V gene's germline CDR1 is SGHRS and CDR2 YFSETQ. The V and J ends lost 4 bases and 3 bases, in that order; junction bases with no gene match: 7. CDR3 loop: CASSLTGQNKNIQYF. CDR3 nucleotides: TGCGCCAGCAGCCTCACGGGACAGAACAAAAACATTCAGTACTTC.

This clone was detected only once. CDR3 nucleotides: TGTGCCAGCAGCTCGTGGGCCCCCTACGAGCAGTACTTC. Translated: CASSSWAPYEQYF. This chain joins TRBV7-2 and TRBJ2-7; D call uncertain. Per germline, CDR1 SGHTA and CDR2 FQGNSA. V lost 4 bases and J lost 2, with 9 bases in between. This CDR3 contains 13 residues.

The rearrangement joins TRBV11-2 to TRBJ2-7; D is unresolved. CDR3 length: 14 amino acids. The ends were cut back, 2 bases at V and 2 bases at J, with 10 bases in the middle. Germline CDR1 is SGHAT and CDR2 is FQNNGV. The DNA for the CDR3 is TGTGCCAGCAGCTTATTCGCAGAAACCTACGAGCAGTACTTC. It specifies CASSLFAETYEQYF. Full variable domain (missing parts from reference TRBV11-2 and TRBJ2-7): EAGVAQSPRYKIIEKRQSVAFWCNPISGHATLYWYQQILGQGPKLLIQFQNNGVVDDSQLPKDRFSAERLKGVDSTLKIQPAKLEDSAVYLCASSLFAETYEQYFGPGTRLTVT.

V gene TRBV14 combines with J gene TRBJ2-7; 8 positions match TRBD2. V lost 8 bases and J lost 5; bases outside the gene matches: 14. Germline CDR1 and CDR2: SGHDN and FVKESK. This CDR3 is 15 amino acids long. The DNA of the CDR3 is TGTGCCAGCGCTAACCTCGGACTAGCTAAAAACGAGCAGTACTTC. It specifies CASANLGLAKNEQYF.